Following are 22 T cell receptor beta chains from one sample sequenced in a study of blood T cells in healthy people across ages. Next came a second PCR, run for roughly 6 to 11 cycles, which used a sample-barcoded 5' primer along with a J-beta primer mix. TCRdb recomputed calls from the 5' RACE reads with MiXCR, one row per CDR3 protein. The table shows some 670,000 distinct CDR3 sequences, with over 40% occurring only once. Sequencing input: blood. These TCRs come from a woman of 80 years or more in good health.

The chain uses TRBV2 and TRBJ2-5; 9 nucleotides agree with TRBD1. The J call could be wrong; TRBJ2-7 is a better fit for the DNA end. The V gene's germline CDR1 is SNHLY and CDR2 FYNNEI. The CDR3 runs 14 residues. As DNA, the CDR3 is TGTGCCAGCAGATCCGGGACAGGGAACTACGAGCAGTACTTC. Its protein product is CASRSGTGNYEQYF.

This clonotype was recorded many times. The V call is TRBV20-1, the J call TRBJ1-5; D is undetermined. The CDR3 is 15 amino acids. Germline CDR1 reads DFQATT; CDR2 reads SNEGSKA (reference sequence). Deletions cut 0 bases from V and 7 bases from J, with 16 bases between. CDR3 in amino acids: CSARDDGQVMQPQHF. The CDR3 coding sequence is TGCAGTGCTAGAGATGACGGGCAGGTCATGCAGCCCCAGCATTTT.

In its sample, this clonotype was seen many times. This chain joins TRBV10-3 and TRBJ2-1, with 10 bases lining up with TRBD2. V lost 6 bases and J lost 5; bases outside the gene matches: 1. The CDR3 consists of 13 residues. Germline values: CDR1 ENHRY, CDR2 SYGVKD. The DNA for the CDR3 is TGTGCCATCAGCAGCGGGAGGGACAATGAGCAGTTCTTC. Translated: CAISSGRDNEQFF.

The CDR3 region is CSAYSQGSSYNEQFF. CDR3 bases: TGCAGTGCATACTCACAGGGGAGCTCCTACAATGAGCAGTTCTTC. The J gene is TRBJ2-1, the V gene TRBV20-1; TRBD1 aligns across 7 bases. CDR1 is DFQATT, CDR2 SNEGSKA, per germline (reference sequence). J gave up 0 bases and V 6 bases, and 8 bases lay outside the gene matches. This CDR3 is built from 15 residues.

As regards this clonotype: A much larger clone is a single base away; this may be a read error. The chain uses TRBV27 and TRBJ2-1; no clear D gene. Germline CDR1 reads MNHEY; CDR2 reads SMNVEV (reference sequence). This CDR3 has 12 amino acids. CDR3 in DNA: TGTACCAGCAGTTTATATGGGTTCGAGCAGTTCTTC. This codes for CTSSLYGFEQFF.

This clonotype was counted many times. The chain has TRBV5-1 and TRBJ2-1; maybe TRBD1 (6 bases). The V end lost 0 bases, the J end lost 8 bases, and 15 bases lay between the germline ends. Germline-derived CDR1 and CDR2 are SGHRS and YFSETQ. The CDR3 length is 15 residues. CDR3 DNA: TGCGCCAGCAGCTTGGTTGGACAGATTGGACATGAGCAGTTCTTC. Protein: CASSLVGQIGHEQFF. Filled out from reference TRBV5-1 and TRBJ2-1, the complete variable domain reads KAGVTQTPRYLIKTRGQQVTLSCSPISGHRSVSWYQQTPGQGLQFLFEYFSETQRNKGNFPGRFSGRQFSNSRSEMNVSTLELGDSALYLCASSLVGQIGHEQFFGPGTRLTVL.

In the case of this clonotype: A much larger clone differs from this one at a single base, so this may be a read error. The gene calls are TRBV2 and TRBJ2-5; 8 bases fit TRBD2. Trimming removed 7 bases from V and 3 bases from J; junction bases left unmatched: 13. The germline V gene encodes CDR1 SNHLY and CDR2 FYNNEI. CDR3 length: 16 amino acids. The CDR3 sequence: CASTSTGGGLKETQYF. In nucleotides, the CDR3 is TGTGCCAGCACATCCACTGGCGGGGGGTTGAAAGAGACCCAGTACTTC.

This clonotype has a count of ten or more. This chain connects TRBV5-1 to TRBJ2-1; TRBD2 agrees at 12 bases. Trimming at V came to 1 base and at J to 9 bases, leaving 11 bases not matched to a gene. CDR3 length: 17 amino acids. CDR1 is SGHRS and CDR2 is YFSETQ in the germline V gene. CDR3 sequence reads: CASSLRIGLGLAGEQFF. DNA of the CDR3: TGCGCCAGCAGCTTGCGAATCGGCCTGGGACTAGCGGGTGAGCAGTTCTTC.

This rearrangement joins TRBV5-1 to TRBJ2-4; 9 bases agree with TRBD2. The CDR3 loop spans 15 amino acids. The germline V gene encodes CDR1 SGHRS and CDR2 YFSETQ. The V gene end was trimmed by 3 bases and the J gene end by 6 bases; junction bases not matched to a gene: 7. The CDR3 loop reads CASSSTSGGGNIQYF. CDR3 nucleotide sequence: TGCGCCAGCAGCTCGACTAGCGGAGGGGGAAACATTCAGTACTTC.

This clonotype was detected many times. The CDR3 nucleotides are TGTGCCAGCAGTTTGGGGCAAGGCAGGGTGGGTTACGAGCAGTACTTC. This sequence encodes CASSLGQGRVGYEQYF. The gene calls are TRBV27 and TRBJ2-7, with a weak D call TRBD1 (5 bases). The CDR3 sequence is 16 residues long. CDR1 is MNHEY, CDR2 SMNVEV, per germline (reference sequence). V lost 3 bases, J lost 4 bases, and 19 bases lay in between.

This clonotype was found a few times. The CDR3 protein is CASSQSNQGHNEQFF. As DNA, the CDR3 is TGCGCCAGCAGTCAATCTAATCAGGGGCACAATGAGCAGTTCTTC. This chain connects TRBV23-1 to TRBJ2-1, with D tentatively TRBD1 (6 bases). TRBV23-1 is an open reading frame, and its role is uncertain. This CDR3 region has 15 residues. V lost 0 bases, J lost 5 bases, and 11 bases lay in between.

Only a few counts were recorded for this clonotype. The rearrangement links TRBV28 to TRBJ2-7; tentatively, D is TRBD2 (7 bases). Trimming stripped 4 bases from V and 0 bases from J, with 13 bases between. The CDR3 totals 15 residues. Germline-derived CDR1 and CDR2 are MDHEN and SYDVKM. The CDR3 DNA is TGTGCCAGCAGTTCGGGGGGCCAGAGCTCCTACGAGCAGTACTTC. It yields the protein CASSSGGQSSYEQYF.

As to this clonotype: A read error may explain this, as a much larger clone is one base away. This rearrangement joins TRBV7-3 to TRBJ2-1; D remains ambiguous. Germline-derived CDR1 and CDR2 are SGHTA and FQGTGA. CDR3 length: 13 residues. The V end was cut by 5 bases, the J end by 8 bases, with 13 bases between. The CDR3 is CASSVIGWDEQFF. CDR3 DNA sequence: TGTGCCAGCAGCGTAATAGGATGGGATGAGCAGTTCTTC.

This clonotype was counted only a few times. The chain combines TRBV3-1 with TRBJ1-6; D not resolved. The V gene's germline CDR1 is LGHDT and CDR2 YNNKEL (reference sequence). CDR3 length: 13 residues. V was cut by 6 bases and J by 7 bases, with 10 bases left in between. CDR3 DNA sequence: TGTGCCAGCAGTCCCTCCTGGAATTCACCCCTCCACTTT. It yields the protein CASSPSWNSPLHF. The full variable domain, rest sourced from reference TRBV3-1 and TRBJ1-6, is DTAVSQTPKYLVTQMGNDKSIKCEQNLGHDTMYWYKQDSKKFLKIMFSYNNKELIINETVPNRFSPKSPDKAHLNLHINSLELGDSAVYFCASSPSWNSPLHFGNGTRLTVT.

Of note for this clonotype: Given a much more abundant clone one base away, this may be a read error. The chain carries TRBV7-2 and TRBJ2-1; TRBD1 agrees at 8 bases. CDR1 and CDR2 (germline): SGHTA, FQGNSA. Unmatched junction bases numbered 4, after V lost 5 bases and J lost 7 bases. This CDR3 has 13 amino acids. The CDR3 loop is CASSADRVNEQFF. CDR3 coding DNA: TGTGCCAGCAGCGCGGACAGGGTTAATGAGCAGTTCTTC. The whole variable domain, filled in from reference TRBV7-2 and TRBJ2-1, reads GAGVSQSPSNKVTEKGKDVELRCDPISGHTALYWYRQSLGQGLEFLIYFQGNSAPDKSGLPSDRFSAERTGGSVSTLTIQRTQQEDSAVYLCASSADRVNEQFFGPGTRLTVL.

On this clonotype itself: The junction and the germline gene differ at one end; a read error may be behind it. This sequence joins TRBV20-1 and TRBJ1-5; no clear D. Looked up from germline, CDR1 is DFQATT and CDR2 is SNEGSKA (reference sequence). The CDR3 spans 12 residues. The CDR3 DNA follows: TGCATTGCTAGAGAAACCCTTCCGCCCCAGCATTTT. It specifies CIARETLPPQHF.

The chain joins TRBV6-1 to TRBJ1-6; D remains unclear. The ends were cut back, 1 base at V and 9 bases at J, with 7 bases in the middle. This CDR3 contains 13 residues. Germline CDR1 reads MNHNS; CDR2 reads SASEGT. The CDR3 bases are TGTGCCAGCAGTGAAGGGGTTACTTCACCCCTCCACTTT. It encodes CASSEGVTSPLHF.

This chain uses TRBV5-1 with TRBJ1-3; D uncertain. CDR3 size: 17 residues. V lost 4 bases, J lost 2 bases, and 19 bases lay in between. In germline, CDR1 is SGHRS, CDR2 YFSETQ. CDR3 loop: CASSPTDGTLPGNTIYF. The CDR3 DNA sequence: TGCGCCAGCAGCCCTACCGACGGAACGCTCCCTGGAAACACCATATATTTT.

In its sample, this clonotype was seen once. The CDR3 DNA sequence: TGTGCCAGCAGTCTCTCTGTCCTACTAGCGGGAGAAGCCCAGTACTTC. This translates into CASSLSVLLAGEAQYF. The rearrangement links TRBV25-1 to TRBJ2-7; 11 bases are a match to TRBD2. The CDR3 extends over 16 amino acids. The germline V gene encodes CDR1 MGHDK and CDR2 SYGVNS. The V segment lost 5 bases and the J segment 10 bases; nucleotides outside the gene matches: 16.

The genes are TRBV24-1 and TRBJ1-5; D gene uncertain. This CDR3 comprises 14 residues. Trimming cost V 6 bases and J 1 base, with 9 bases left between them. The germline CDR1 and CDR2 sequences are KGHDR and SFDVKD. DNA of the CDR3: TGTGCCACCAGTTACAGTGGCAGCAATCAGCCCCAGCATTTT. Translating gives CATSYSGSNQPQHF.

There are many counts of this clonotype. The chain employs TRBV20-1 and TRBJ2-1; perhaps TRBD2 as D (5 bases). The CDR3 runs to 13 residues. In germline, CDR1 is DFQATT, CDR2 SNEGSKA (reference sequence). V was cut by 0 bases and J by 7 bases, with 10 bases left in between. CDR3 nucleotides: TGCAGTGCTAGAGACCCCGGAGGAAATGAGCAGTTCTTC. Encoded protein: CSARDPGGNEQFF.

The chain links TRBV4-1 to TRBJ2-7; D assignment may be TRBD1 or TRBD2 (5 bases each). Trimming removed 0 bases at V and 4 bases at J, with 13 bases between. Per germline, CDR1 MGHRA and CDR2 YSYEKL. This CDR3 spans 15 amino acids. For the CDR3, the DNA is TGCGCCAGCAGCCAAGAAGCTGGGACGAAGTACGAGCAGTACTTC. Translated, it gives CASSQEAGTKYEQYF.